This T cell receptor (beta chain) was sequenced during a study of a mutant IDH1 vaccine in newly diagnosed glioma. Study as a whole: Every participant had undergone radiotherapy, temozolomide, or both before, and most underwent both.

Time point of the sample: baseline, week 1 (first vaccination visit). Treatment of the sample: pre-vaccination baseline after standard-of-care therapy. Germline V CDR1 and CDR2: LNHDA, SQIVND (reference sequence). V lost 0 bases and J 1 base, leaving 7 bases between the germline ends. The CDR3 is 14 residues long. The protocol was immunoSEQ multiplex PCR, while the TCRdb copy is restricted to in-frame clones and leaves out a portion. The sample gives about 92,000 clones, roughly 75% of which show up once; less than 9.5% is in the top ten. The TCR was taken from a man aged 40-49 years with glioma. This material consisted of PBMCs, taken from a glioma patient treated with radiotherapy, temozolomide or both. V is TRBV19 and J is TRBJ2-7, with D possibly TRBD1 on 6 matching bases. The CDR3 bases are TGTGCCAGTAGTATAGAGACAGGTTCCTACGAGCAGTACTTC. Encoded protein: CASSIETGSYEQYF.